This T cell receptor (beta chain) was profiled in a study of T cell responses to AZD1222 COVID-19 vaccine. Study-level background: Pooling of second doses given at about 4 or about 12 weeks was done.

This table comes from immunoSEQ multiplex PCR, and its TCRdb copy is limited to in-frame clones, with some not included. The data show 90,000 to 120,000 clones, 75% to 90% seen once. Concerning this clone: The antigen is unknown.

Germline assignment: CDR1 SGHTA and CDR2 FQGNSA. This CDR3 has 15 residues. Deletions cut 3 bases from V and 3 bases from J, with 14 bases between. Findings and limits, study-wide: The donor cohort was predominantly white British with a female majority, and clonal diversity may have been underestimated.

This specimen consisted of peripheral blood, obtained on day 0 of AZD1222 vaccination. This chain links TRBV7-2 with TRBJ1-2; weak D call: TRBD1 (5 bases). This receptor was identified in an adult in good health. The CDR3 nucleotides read TGTGCCAGCAGCTTCGATAGCTCCAGGGACTATGGCTACACCTTC. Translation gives CASSFDSSRDYGYTF.